The 7 T cell receptor beta chains listed next were all sequenced from one sample in a study of cytomegalovirus exposure and HLA in healthy donors. Sequencing used immunoSEQ multiplex PCR; TCRdb keeps in-frame clones, though not all of them. Among about 180,000 clones listed, 75% to 90% were seen once. Sequenced: PBMCs. The receptor set was obtained from a young man in good health and CMV-seropositive.

The V call is TRBV6-1, the J call TRBJ2-1; D perhaps matches TRBD1 (5 bases). Germline CDR1 and CDR2: MNHNS and SASEGT. CDR3 size: 14 residues. The germline V and J ends were trimmed by 4 bases and 7 bases, with 14 bases remaining between them. The CDR3 sequence: CASSGLTASNEQFF. The CDR3, as DNA: TGTGCCAGCAGTGGCCTGACAGCCTCAAATGAGCAGTTCTTC.

The table lists this clone with a few counts. The V gene is TRBV30, the J gene TRBJ2-2; D unclear. From germline, CDR1 is GTSNPN and CDR2 SVGIG (reference sequence). V was pared by 1 base and J by 6 bases, with 9 bases between. CDR3 size: 13 residues. The CDR3 region is CAWSGLVSGELFF. CDR3 DNA: TGTGCCTGGAGTGGCCTAGTTTCCGGGGAGCTGTTTTTT.

This chain connects TRBV6-1 to TRBJ1-5, with a tentative D call TRBD1 (5 bases). Deletions cut 5 bases from V and 4 bases from J, with 9 bases between. This CDR3 is built from 13 residues. Germline assignment: CDR1 MNHNS and CDR2 SASEGT. DNA of the CDR3: TGTGCCAGCAGTCCCCAGGGTAATCAGCCCCAGCATTTT. This sequence encodes CASSPQGNQPQHF.

The rearrangement uses TRBV7-2 and TRBJ2-3; possible D gene TRBD2, 6 bases. Looked up from germline, CDR1 is SGHTA and CDR2 is FQGNSA. CDR3 length: 16 residues. V lost 3 bases and J 3 bases, leaving 16 bases between the germline ends. The CDR3 nucleotides are TGTGCCAGCAGCTTCCCGGACTGGAGGGGTACAGATACGCAGTATTTT. As protein: CASSFPDWRGTDTQYF.

This clone was counted only a few times. J is TRBJ2-7 and V is TRBV18, with D perhaps matching TRBD1 (6 bases). Deletions cut 1 base from V and 6 bases from J, with 7 bases between. The germline V gene encodes CDR1 KGHSH and CDR2 LQKENI. The CDR3 covers 12 residues. CDR3 sequence (DNA): TGTGCCAGCTCACCACAGGGGGTCGAGCAGTACTTC. Residues: CASSPQGVEQYF.

The J gene is TRBJ2-3, the V gene TRBV11-2, with TRBD2 matching over 8 bases. J gave up 5 bases and V 4 bases, and 8 bases lay outside the gene matches. Germline CDR1 SGHAT, CDR2 FQNNGV. There are 15 residues in the CDR3. The CDR3 DNA follows: TGTGCCAGCAGCTCGCCAACGGGAGGGATAGATACGCAGTATTTT. Amino acids: CASSSPTGGIDTQYF.

The chain links TRBV28 to TRBJ1-5, with 9 positions matching TRBD1. Trimming removed 4 bases from V and 3 bases from J; junction bases left unmatched: 7. The CDR3 covers 16 residues. Germline V gives CDR1 MDHEN, CDR2 SYDVKM. CDR3 loop: CASSSPRDRDNQPQHF. The CDR3 nucleotides are TGTGCCAGCAGTTCGCCCCGGGACAGGGACAATCAGCCCCAGCATTTT.